The 8 T cell receptor beta chains listed next were all sequenced from one sample in a study of yellow fever vaccine responses in identical twins. TCRdb redid the calling of the RT-PCR reads with MiXCR, one entry per CDR3 protein. The repertoire holds 30,000 to 35,000 distinct CDR3 sequences, with less than 70% as singletons. The sequencing used T cells from blood (PBMCs), unsorted or a sorted subset (not recorded which), collected before or after yellow fever vaccination (not recorded which). The source is a woman under 30 who received the yellow fever vaccine.

This clonotype was seen a few times. The CDR3 protein is CASSYGPGWNTEAFF. DNA for the CDR3: TGTGCCAGCAGTTACGGGCCAGGGTGGAACACTGAAGCTTTCTTT. This chain connects TRBV6-5 to TRBJ1-1, with D possibly matching TRBD1 (5 bases). Germline values: CDR1 MNHEY, CDR2 SVGAGI. Deletions cut 2 bases from V and 1 base from J, with 11 bases between. The CDR3 totals 15 residues.

This clonotype turned up a few times. The V call is TRBV18, the J call TRBJ2-2; 7 bases map to TRBD1. Germline V gene data show CDR1 as KGHSH and CDR2 as LQKENI. There are 16 residues in the CDR3. V was clipped by 8 bases and J by 0 bases; unmatched bases: 9. CDR3 nucleotides: TGTGCCAGCCGTATCGGACAGGCTTCGAACACCGGGGAGCTGTTTTTT. Residues: CASRIGQASNTGELFF.

This clonotype has more than one count but fewer than ten. The genes are TRBV18 and TRBJ2-5; D unresolved. This CDR3 comprises 14 residues. The ends were cut back, 3 bases at V and 2 bases at J, with 10 bases in the middle. The germline V gene has CDR1 KGHSH and CDR2 LQKENI. CDR3 sequence reads: CASSPSILQETQYF. The CDR3 DNA reads TGTGCCAGCTCACCCTCAATACTACAAGAGACCCAGTACTTC.

The chain carries TRBV28 and TRBJ2-2; 7 bases map to TRBD2. Per germline, CDR1 MDHEN and CDR2 SYDVKM. The CDR3 is 15 residues long. The trim removed 6 bases at V and 5 bases at J, leaving 9 bases unmatched. CDR3 sequence reads: CASSLAGVGTGELFF. Written as DNA, the CDR3 is TGTGCCAGCAGCTTAGCGGGCGTGGGGACCGGGGAGCTGTTTTTT.

The chain links TRBV24-1 to TRBJ2-7; TRBD2 matches at 9 bases. CDR3 size: 15 residues. Trimming at V came to 3 bases and at J to 1 base, leaving 3 bases not matched to a gene. The germline CDR1 and CDR2 sequences are KGHDR and SFDVKD. The CDR3 reads CATSDRLAESYEQYF. The CDR3, as DNA: TGTGCCACCAGTGATCGACTAGCGGAGTCCTACGAGCAGTACTTC.

The CDR3 DNA follows: TGTGCCAGCAGTGACAGGGGGCCTAAAGAGACCCAGTACTTC. Amino acid sequence: CASSDRGPKETQYF. The J gene is TRBJ2-5, the V gene TRBV6-4; 7 nucleotides align to TRBD1. The CDR3 has 14 residues. J was trimmed by 3 bases and V by 2 bases; bases with no gene match: 3. Germline-derived CDR1 and CDR2 are MRHNA and SNTAGT.

This clonotype was observed a handful of times. This rearrangement joins TRBV19 to TRBJ1-1, with D tentatively TRBD1 (5 bases). V was clipped by 7 bases and J by 0 bases, with 12 bases between them. Germline V gene lookup returns CDR1 LNHDA and CDR2 SQIVND (reference sequence). CDR3 length: 14 residues. The CDR3 DNA follows: TGTGCCAGTACTTTAGGGGTGGTGAACACTGAAGCTTTCTTT. Its protein product is CASTLGVVNTEAFF.

The V gene is TRBV28, the J gene TRBJ2-4; D gene ambiguous. CDR3 length equals 14 residues. Germline-derived CDR1 and CDR2 are MDHEN and SYDVKM. Trimming removed 6 bases at V and 1 base at J, with 10 bases between. CDR3 DNA sequence: TGTGCCAGCAGCCCTGGCCATGCCAAAAACATTCAGTACTTC. Residues: CASSPGHAKNIQYF. Together with reference TRBV28 and TRBJ2-4, the CDR3 gives the full variable domain: DVKVTQSSRYLVKRTGEKVFLECVQDMDHENMFWYRQDPGLGLRLIYFSYDVKMKEKGDIPEGYSVSREKKERFSLILESASTNQTSMYLCASSPGHAKNIQYFGAGTRLSVL.